One sample yielded the 9 T cell receptor beta chains listed below, sequenced in a study of blood T cell repertoires in COVID-19. Sequencing used immunoSEQ multiplex PCR; TCRdb keeps in-frame clones, though not all of them. Of more than 400,000 clones listed, roughly 87% are singletons. The specimen was PBMCs or T cells enriched from blood (not recorded which). The receptors shown here come from a man between 18 and 35 years old who had recovered from COVID-19.

This clone has only one observation. The chain has TRBV3-1 (or the pseudogene TRBV3-2) and TRBJ2-1; D gene unclear. This CDR3 has 15 residues. Germline-derived CDR1 and CDR2 are LGHDT and YNNKEL (reference sequence). Between the trimmed V and J ends, which lost 0 bases and 4 bases, there was a span of 10 bases. This CDR3 reads CASSQDGHRYNEQFF. The CDR3 DNA follows: TGTGCCAGCAGCCAAGATGGGCACCGGTACAATGAGCAGTTCTTC.

The chain combines TRBV6-5 with TRBJ2-7; D perhaps matches TRBD1 (5 bases). Trimming stripped 7 bases from V and 3 bases from J, with 19 bases between. The CDR3 covers 15 residues. Germline assignment: CDR1 MNHEY and CDR2 SVGAGI. The CDR3 DNA reads as TGTGCCAGCACCCGAGATCAGACAAGGGGCTACGAGCAGTACTTC. It yields the protein CASTRDQTRGYEQYF.

This chain joins TRBV5-1 and TRBJ1-1, with 7 bases lining up with TRBD1. The CDR3 has 18 amino acids. Germline CDR1 and CDR2: SGHRS and YFSETQ. The J segment lost 1 base and the V segment lost 5 bases, leaving 17 bases of the junction unmatched. The CDR3 coding sequence is TGCGCCAGCAGGCACCGGGACAGTGCATACAATAGGAACACTGAAGCTTTCTTT. Residues: CASRHRDSAYNRNTEAFF.

The chain links TRBV7-2 to TRBJ2-7, with a possible D match to TRBD1 (5 bases). CDR1 and CDR2 (germline): SGHTA, FQGNSA. The CDR3 covers 17 residues. Trimming removed 4 bases from V and 3 bases from J, with 22 bases in between. CDR3 in DNA: TGTGCCAGCAGCTACCAGTCAGTCGGGCAGGGTTACTACGAGCAGTACTTC. It yields the protein CASSYQSVGQGYYEQYF.

V is TRBV5-4 and J is TRBJ1-2, with 10 nucleotides matching TRBD1. The CDR3 loop spans 16 amino acids. V shed 4 bases, J shed 0 bases, and the junction held 6 bases outside the gene matches. In germline, CDR1 is SGHNT, CDR2 YYREEE (reference sequence). The CDR3, as DNA: TGTGCCAGCAGCCCAGGGACAGGGGTGGCTAACTATGGCTACACCTTC. Translation: CASSPGTGVANYGYTF.

The rearrangement joins TRBV5-1 to TRBJ1-2, with TRBD1 matching 7 bases. Germline CDR1 reads SGHRS; CDR2 reads YFSETQ. This CDR3 is 13 amino acids long. With V trimmed by 3 bases and J by 4 bases, 3 bases remained unmatched. The CDR3 region has the DNA TGCGCCAGCAGCTCGGACAGGACCTATGGCTACACCTTC. Its protein product is CASSSDRTYGYTF.

V and J are TRBV13 and TRBJ2-2; possible D gene TRBD1, 6 bases. V lost 5 bases, J lost 5 bases, and 12 bases lay in between. Germline CDR1 PRHDT, CDR2 FYEKMQ (reference sequence). The CDR3 has 14 residues. The DNA of the CDR3 is TGTGCCAGCAGCCAAACAGGGAATACCGGGGAGCTGTTTTTT. This translates into CASSQTGNTGELFF.

This chain uses TRBV6-5 with TRBJ1-2; D unresolved. Per germline, CDR1 MNHEY and CDR2 SVGAGI. Trimming took 2 bases from V and 1 from J, leaving 5 bases between them. The CDR3 covers 13 residues. The CDR3 sequence: CASSYGRNYGYTF. The CDR3 DNA reads TGTGCCAGCAGTTACGGGCGTAACTATGGCTACACCTTC.

This clone appeared once. The chain couples TRBV30 to TRBJ2-7, with 9 bases lining up with TRBD2. The germline gives CDR1 GTSNPN, CDR2 SVGIG (reference sequence). Trimming removed 4 bases from V and 2 bases from J; junction bases left unmatched: 3. The CDR3 is made up of 13 amino acids. In DNA, the CDR3 is TGTGCCTGGAAGACTAGCGGTACCTACGAGCAGTACTTC. This translates into CAWKTSGTYEQYF.